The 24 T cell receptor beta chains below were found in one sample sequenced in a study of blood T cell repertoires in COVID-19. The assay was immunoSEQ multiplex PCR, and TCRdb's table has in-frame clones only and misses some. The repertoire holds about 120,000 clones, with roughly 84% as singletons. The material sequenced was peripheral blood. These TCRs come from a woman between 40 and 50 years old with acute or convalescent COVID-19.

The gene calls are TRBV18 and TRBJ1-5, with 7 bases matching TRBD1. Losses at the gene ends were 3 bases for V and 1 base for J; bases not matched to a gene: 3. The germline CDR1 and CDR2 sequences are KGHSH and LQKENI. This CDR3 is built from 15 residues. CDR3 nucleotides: TGTGCCAGCTCACCTATACAGGGGAGCAATCAGCCCCAGCATTTT. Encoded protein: CASSPIQGSNQPQHF.

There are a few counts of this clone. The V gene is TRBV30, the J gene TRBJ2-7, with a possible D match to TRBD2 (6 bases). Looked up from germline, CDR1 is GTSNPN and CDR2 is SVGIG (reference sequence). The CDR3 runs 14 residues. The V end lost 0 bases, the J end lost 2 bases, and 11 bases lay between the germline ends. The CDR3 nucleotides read TGTGCCTGGAGTGTGGCTAGCGCAACCTACGAGCAGTACTTC. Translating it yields CAWSVASATYEQYF.

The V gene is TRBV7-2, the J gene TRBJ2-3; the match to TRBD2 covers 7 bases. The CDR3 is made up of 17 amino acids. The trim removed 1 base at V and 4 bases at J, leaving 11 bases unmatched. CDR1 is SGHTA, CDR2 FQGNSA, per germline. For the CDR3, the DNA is TGTGCCAGCAGCTTAGGATTAGGCCCCCGGGGGGCAGATACGCAGTATTTT. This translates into CASSLGLGPRGADTQYF.

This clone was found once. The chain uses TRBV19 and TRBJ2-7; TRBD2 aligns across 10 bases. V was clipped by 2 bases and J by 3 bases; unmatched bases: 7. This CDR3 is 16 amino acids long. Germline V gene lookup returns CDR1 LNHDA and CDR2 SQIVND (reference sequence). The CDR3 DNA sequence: TGTGCCAGTAGTATAAAGGCGGCTAGCGGGGGCTACGAGCAGTACTTC. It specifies CASSIKAASGGYEQYF. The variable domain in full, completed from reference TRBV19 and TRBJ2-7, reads DGGITQSPKYLFRKEGQNVTLSCEQNLNHDAMYWYRQDPGQGLRLIYYSQIVNDFQKGDIAEGYSVSREKKESFPLTVTSAQKNPTAFYLCASSIKAASGGYEQYFGPGTRLTVT.

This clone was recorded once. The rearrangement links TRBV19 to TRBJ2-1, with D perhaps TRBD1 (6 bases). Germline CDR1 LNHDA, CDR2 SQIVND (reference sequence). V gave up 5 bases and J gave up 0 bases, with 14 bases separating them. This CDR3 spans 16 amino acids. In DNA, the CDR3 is TGTGCCAGTAGTCCCACCTCAGGGGTCTCCTACAATGAGCAGTTCTTC. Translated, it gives CASSPTSGVSYNEQFF.

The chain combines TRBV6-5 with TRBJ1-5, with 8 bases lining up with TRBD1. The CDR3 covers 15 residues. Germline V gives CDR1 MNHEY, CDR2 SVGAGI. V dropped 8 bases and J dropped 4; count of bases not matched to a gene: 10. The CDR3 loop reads CASRRSTGGNQPQHF. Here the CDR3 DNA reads TGTGCCAGCCGACGTTCTACAGGGGGGAATCAGCCCCAGCATTTT.

The CDR3 DNA reads TGTGCCAGTAGTGCGACGGCGGGGACCGATACGCAGTATTTT. The encoded protein is CASSATAGTDTQYF. V gene TRBV19 combines with J gene TRBJ2-3, with D tentatively TRBD2 (6 bases). The CDR3 consists of 14 residues. Germline CDR1 is LNHDA and CDR2 is SQIVND (reference sequence). V was trimmed by 5 bases and J by 6 bases, leaving 15 bases between them.

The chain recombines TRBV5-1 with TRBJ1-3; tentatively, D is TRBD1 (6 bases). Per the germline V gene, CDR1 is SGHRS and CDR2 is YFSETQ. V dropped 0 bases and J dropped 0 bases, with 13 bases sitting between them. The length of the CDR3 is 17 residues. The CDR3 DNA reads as TGCGCCAGCAGCTTGGCCCCGACAGGCTCCTCTGGAAACACCATATATTTT. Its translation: CASSLAPTGSSGNTIYF.

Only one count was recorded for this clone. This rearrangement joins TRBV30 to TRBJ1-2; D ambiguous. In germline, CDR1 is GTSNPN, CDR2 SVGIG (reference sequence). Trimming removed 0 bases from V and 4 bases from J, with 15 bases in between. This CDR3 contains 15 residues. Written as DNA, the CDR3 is TGTGCCTGGAGTGTAAGTTTGGCCTCCAGCTATGGCTACACCTTC. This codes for CAWSVSLASSYGYTF.

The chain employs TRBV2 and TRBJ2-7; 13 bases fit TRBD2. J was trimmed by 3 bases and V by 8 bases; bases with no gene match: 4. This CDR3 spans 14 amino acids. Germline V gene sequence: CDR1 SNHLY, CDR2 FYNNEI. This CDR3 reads CASSTSGGNYEQYF. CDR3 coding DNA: TGTGCCAGCTCGACTAGCGGGGGGAACTACGAGCAGTACTTC.

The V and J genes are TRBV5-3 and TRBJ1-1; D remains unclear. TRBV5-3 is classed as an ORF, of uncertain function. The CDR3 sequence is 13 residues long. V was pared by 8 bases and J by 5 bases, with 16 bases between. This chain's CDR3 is CARIPGDGTEAFF. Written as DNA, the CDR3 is TGTGCCAGGATCCCCGGGGATGGGACTGAAGCTTTCTTT.

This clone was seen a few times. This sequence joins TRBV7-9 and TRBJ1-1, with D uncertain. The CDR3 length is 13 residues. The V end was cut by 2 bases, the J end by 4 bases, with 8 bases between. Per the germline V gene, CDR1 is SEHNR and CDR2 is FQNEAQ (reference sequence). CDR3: CASSLTEGTEAFF. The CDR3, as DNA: TGTGCCAGCAGCTTAACTGAGGGCACTGAAGCTTTCTTT.

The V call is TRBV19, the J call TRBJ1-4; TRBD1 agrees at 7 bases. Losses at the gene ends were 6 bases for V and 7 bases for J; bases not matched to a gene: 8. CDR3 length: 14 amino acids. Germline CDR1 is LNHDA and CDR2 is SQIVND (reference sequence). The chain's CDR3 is CASRTGTLREKLFF. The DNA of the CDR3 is TGTGCCAGTAGGACAGGGACTTTGCGTGAAAAACTGTTTTTT.

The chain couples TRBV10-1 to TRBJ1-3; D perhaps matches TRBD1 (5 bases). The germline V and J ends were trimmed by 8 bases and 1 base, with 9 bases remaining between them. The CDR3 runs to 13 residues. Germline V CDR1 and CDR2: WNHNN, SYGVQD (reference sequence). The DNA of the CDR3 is TGCGCCAGCCAGGGCAAATCTGGAAACACCATATATTTT. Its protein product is CASQGKSGNTIYF.

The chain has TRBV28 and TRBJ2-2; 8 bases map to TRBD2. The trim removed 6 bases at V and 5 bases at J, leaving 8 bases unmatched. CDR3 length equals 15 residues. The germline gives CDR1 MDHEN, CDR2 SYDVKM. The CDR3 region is CASSSLSSGTGELFF. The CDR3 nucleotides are TGTGCCAGCAGCTCCCTGTCTAGCGGGACCGGGGAGCTGTTTTTT.

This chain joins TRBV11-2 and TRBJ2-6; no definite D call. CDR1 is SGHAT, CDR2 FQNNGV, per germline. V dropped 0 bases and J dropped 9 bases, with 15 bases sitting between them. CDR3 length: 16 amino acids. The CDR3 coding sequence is TGTGCCAGCAGCTTAGATGTGTGGGTTCCAGGCAACGTCCTGACTTTC. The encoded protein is CASSLDVWVPGNVLTF.

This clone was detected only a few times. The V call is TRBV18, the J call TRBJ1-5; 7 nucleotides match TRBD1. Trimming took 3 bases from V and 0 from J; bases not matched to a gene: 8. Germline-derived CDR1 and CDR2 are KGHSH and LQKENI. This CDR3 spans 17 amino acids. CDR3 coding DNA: TGTGCCAGCTCACCGTCCGGGACAGCTAATAGCAATCAGCCCCAGCATTTT. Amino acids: CASSPSGTANSNQPQHF.

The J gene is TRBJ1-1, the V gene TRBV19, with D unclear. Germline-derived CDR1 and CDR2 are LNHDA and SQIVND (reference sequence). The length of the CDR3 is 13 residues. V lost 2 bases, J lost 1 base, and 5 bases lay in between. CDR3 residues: CASSIQENTEAFF. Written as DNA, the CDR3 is TGTGCCAGTAGTATACAGGAGAACACTGAAGCTTTCTTT.

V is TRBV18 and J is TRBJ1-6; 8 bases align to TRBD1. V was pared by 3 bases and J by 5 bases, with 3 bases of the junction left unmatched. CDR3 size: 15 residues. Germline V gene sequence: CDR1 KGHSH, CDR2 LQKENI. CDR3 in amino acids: CASSPRTGNNSPLHF. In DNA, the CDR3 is TGTGCCAGCTCACCTAGGACAGGGAATAATTCACCCCTCCACTTT.

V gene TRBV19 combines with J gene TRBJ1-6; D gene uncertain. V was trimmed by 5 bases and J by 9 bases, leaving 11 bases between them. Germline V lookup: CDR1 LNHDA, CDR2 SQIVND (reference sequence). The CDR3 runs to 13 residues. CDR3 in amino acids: CASSASGGSPLHF. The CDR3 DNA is TGTGCCAGTAGTGCTTCGGGTGGTTCACCCCTCCACTTT.

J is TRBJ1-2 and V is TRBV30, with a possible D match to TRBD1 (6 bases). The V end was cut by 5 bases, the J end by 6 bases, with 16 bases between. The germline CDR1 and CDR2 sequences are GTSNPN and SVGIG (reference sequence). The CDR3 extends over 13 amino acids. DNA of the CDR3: TGTGCCTGGTCGCGGTGGCAGGGGAATGGCTACACCTTC. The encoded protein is CAWSRWQGNGYTF.

CDR3 coding DNA: TGTGCCAGCAGTTACTCGACAGGAAATGAGTACGAGCAGTACTTC. Protein: CASSYSTGNEYEQYF. This sequence joins TRBV6-6 and TRBJ2-7; tentative D call: TRBD1 (6 bases). The germline gives CDR1 MNHNY, CDR2 SVGAGI (reference sequence). V lost 0 bases to trimming and J lost 4 bases, with 13 bases between them. CDR3 length: 15 amino acids.

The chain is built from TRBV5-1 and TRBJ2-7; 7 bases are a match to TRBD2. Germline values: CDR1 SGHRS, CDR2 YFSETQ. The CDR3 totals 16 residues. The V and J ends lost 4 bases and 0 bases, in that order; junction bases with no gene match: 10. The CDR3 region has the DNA TGCGCCAGCAGCCTATTCTACGGGGGGAGCTCCTACGAGCAGTACTTC. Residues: CASSLFYGGSSYEQYF.

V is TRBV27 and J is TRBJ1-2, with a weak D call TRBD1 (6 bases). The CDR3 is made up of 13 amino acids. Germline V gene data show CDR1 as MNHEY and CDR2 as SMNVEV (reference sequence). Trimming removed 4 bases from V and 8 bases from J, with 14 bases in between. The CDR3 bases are TGTGCCAGCAGTTCCTGGCAGGGGCCCGGCTACACCTTC. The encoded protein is CASSSWQGPGYTF.